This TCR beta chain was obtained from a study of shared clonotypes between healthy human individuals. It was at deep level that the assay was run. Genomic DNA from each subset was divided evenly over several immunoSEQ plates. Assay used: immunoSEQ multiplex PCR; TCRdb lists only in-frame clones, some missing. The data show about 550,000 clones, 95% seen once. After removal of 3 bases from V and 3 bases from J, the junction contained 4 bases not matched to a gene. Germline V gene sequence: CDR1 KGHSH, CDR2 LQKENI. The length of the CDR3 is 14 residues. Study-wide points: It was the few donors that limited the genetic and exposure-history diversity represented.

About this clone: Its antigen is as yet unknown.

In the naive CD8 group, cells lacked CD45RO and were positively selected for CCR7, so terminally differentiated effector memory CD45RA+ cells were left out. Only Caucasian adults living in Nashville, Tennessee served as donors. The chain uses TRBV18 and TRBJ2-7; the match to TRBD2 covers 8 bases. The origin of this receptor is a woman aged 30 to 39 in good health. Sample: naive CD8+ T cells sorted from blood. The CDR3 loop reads CASSPRAGVYEQYF. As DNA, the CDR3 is TGTGCCAGCTCACCGCGAGCGGGAGTCTACGAGCAGTACTTC.